These 29 T cell receptor beta chains were all obtained from the same sample, sequenced in a study of siplizumab effects on memory and regulatory T cells (dated by TCRdb to between 2018 and 2020). The library was prepared using the immunoSEQ multiplex PCR assay. TCRdb carries this immuneACCESS record with in-frame sequences only. Its versions omit some clonotypes, under half of them owing to an unresolved V gene in the studies checked, with the rest unexplained. The sample table contains about 100,000 clones; only one count was recorded for 80% to 95% of them. The ten most abundant clones make up 0.14% to 0.15% of the sample. Sequencing was carried out using CD4+ T cells sorted from blood. These receptors all stem from a human donor in good health.

This chain links TRBV7-3 with TRBJ2-1; TRBD2 agrees at 14 bases. The V gene end was trimmed by 5 bases and the J gene end by 7 bases; junction bases not matched to a gene: 7. This CDR3 has 16 residues. The germline CDR1 and CDR2 sequences are SGHTA and FQGTGA. The CDR3 loop reads CASSPRLAGGQNEQFF. CDR3 nucleotide sequence: TGTGCCAGCAGCCCCCGACTAGCGGGGGGGCAGAATGAGCAGTTCTTC.

The chain combines TRBV19 with TRBJ2-2; D ambiguous. V lost 3 bases and J lost 8, with 4 bases in between. Germline CDR1 reads LNHDA; CDR2 reads SQIVND (reference sequence). CDR3 length: 11 amino acids. The CDR3 region has the DNA TGTGCCAGTAGTATTTTGGGGGAGCTGTTTTTT. Protein sequence: CASSILGELFF.

This clone was seen only a few times. This sequence joins TRBV7-6 and TRBJ1-2, with D uncertain. V was shortened by 1 base and J by 8 bases, with 14 bases between the two germline ends. The CDR3 is 14 amino acids. Germline V lookup: CDR1 SGHVS, CDR2 FNYEAQ. Here the CDR3 DNA reads TGTGCCAGCAGCTTAGGAGAGTCGCCCGACGGCTACACCTTC. Encoded protein: CASSLGESPDGYTF.

V and J are TRBV5-1 and TRBJ2-7; the match to TRBD1 covers 9 bases. Losses at the gene ends were 4 bases for V and 1 base for J; bases not matched to a gene: 3. Germline loops: CDR1 SGHRS, CDR2 YFSETQ. CDR3 size: 14 residues. As DNA, the CDR3 is TGCGCCAGCAGCGCGGGACAGGGATCCTACGAGCAGTACTTC. Amino acids: CASSAGQGSYEQYF. Full variable domain (outside the CDR3, taken from reference TRBV5-1 and TRBJ2-7): KAGVTQTPRYLIKTRGQQVTLSCSPISGHRSVSWYQQTPGQGLQFLFEYFSETQRNKGNFPGRFSGRQFSNSRSEMNVSTLELGDSALYLCASSAGQGSYEQYFGPGTRLTVT.

This clone appeared a single time. The V and J genes are TRBV19 and TRBJ2-7, with D unresolved. Germline V CDR1 and CDR2: LNHDA, SQIVND (reference sequence). Trimming stripped 5 bases from V and 3 bases from J, with 17 bases between. This CDR3 has 15 residues. The CDR3 sequence: CASSLDTENLYEQYF. In nucleotides, the CDR3 is TGTGCCAGTAGTCTTGACACGGAGAATCTCTACGAGCAGTACTTC.

V usage is TRBV2 and J usage is TRBJ1-5, with unresolved D. Germline V gene sequence: CDR1 SNHLY, CDR2 FYNNEI. This CDR3 has 18 amino acids. Trimming stripped 1 base from V and 3 bases from J, with 19 bases between. Here the CDR3 DNA reads TGTGCCAGCAGTGAAGGTCTGGGTGCTGGGTTTAACAATCAGCCCCAGCATTTT. As protein: CASSEGLGAGFNNQPQHF.

The CDR3 sequence: CASSGRRGNTEAFF. CDR3 in DNA: TGTGCCAGCAGCGGAAGGAGGGGTAACACTGAAGCTTTCTTT. The chain recombines TRBV25-1 with TRBJ1-1; tentative D call: TRBD1 (5 bases). V was shortened by 6 bases and J by 2 bases, with 13 bases between the two germline ends. CDR3 length equals 14 residues. From germline, CDR1 is MGHDK and CDR2 SYGVNS.

The chain couples TRBV9 to TRBJ1-3; 7 positions match TRBD1. The CDR3 has 15 amino acids. Germline values: CDR1 SGDLS, CDR2 YYNGEE. The V segment lost 2 bases and the J segment 0 bases; nucleotides outside the gene matches: 2. The DNA of the CDR3 is TGTGCCAGCAGCGTGGGACAGCTCTCTGGAAACACCATATATTTT. It encodes CASSVGQLSGNTIYF.

The genes are TRBV25-1 and TRBJ1-2, with D hard to call. V dropped 2 bases and J dropped 7 bases, with 8 bases sitting between them. The CDR3 sequence is 12 residues long. The germline V gene encodes CDR1 MGHDK and CDR2 SYGVNS. The CDR3 reads CASSELLGGYTF. The CDR3 DNA is TGTGCCAGCAGTGAACTCCTTGGTGGCTACACCTTC.

V and J are TRBV19 and TRBJ2-7, with D unclear. Deletions cut 7 bases from V and 0 bases from J, with 16 bases between. Germline values: CDR1 LNHDA, CDR2 SQIVND (reference sequence). The CDR3 runs 15 residues. The CDR3 here is CASKPSQKPSYEQYF. The CDR3 DNA reads as TGTGCCAGTAAACCATCCCAGAAACCCTCCTACGAGCAGTACTTC. The full variable domain, with the rest looked up from reference TRBV19 and TRBJ2-7, is DGGITQSPKYLFRKEGQNVTLSCEQNLNHDAMYWYRQDPGQGLRLIYYSQIVNDFQKGDIAEGYSVSREKKESFPLTVTSAQKNPTAFYLCASKPSQKPSYEQYFGPGTRLTVT.

The J gene is TRBJ2-7, the V gene TRBV30; a possible D gene is TRBD2 (6 bases). The CDR3 extends over 13 amino acids. Germline CDR1 is GTSNPN and CDR2 is SVGIG (reference sequence). V was pared by 2 bases and J by 0 bases, with 8 bases between. The CDR3 region is CAWSSGSSYEQYF. CDR3 DNA: TGTGCCTGGAGTTCCGGGAGCTCCTACGAGCAGTACTTC.

V usage is TRBV9 and J usage is TRBJ2-2; 12 nucleotides line up with TRBD2. Germline V gives CDR1 SGDLS, CDR2 YYNGEE. V was clipped by 0 bases and J by 1 base; unmatched bases: 4. The CDR3 is 18 residues long. The CDR3 bases are TGTGCCAGCAGCGTAGGACTAGCGGGGGTCGTGAACACCGGGGAGCTGTTTTTT. This codes for CASSVGLAGVVNTGELFF.

V and J are TRBV6-1 and TRBJ2-3; 10 nucleotides agree with TRBD2. The CDR3 totals 15 residues. Germline CDR1 MNHNS, CDR2 SASEGT. V dropped 10 bases and J dropped 6; count of bases not matched to a gene: 13. CDR3 nucleotides: TGTGCCATCCCCATTAGCGGGGGGTCTAGTGATACGCAGTATTTT. Residues: CAIPISGGSSDTQYF.

The table lists this clone with a few counts. The chain links TRBV4-2 to TRBJ2-4; TRBD2 might be the D (6 bases). Trimming removed 0 bases at V and 6 bases at J, with 12 bases between. This CDR3 has 15 residues. Germline V gene sequence: CDR1 LGHNA, CDR2 YNFKEQ. CDR3 in DNA: TGTGCCAGCAGCCAAGAGAGACTAGTACCAAACATTCAGTACTTC. It yields the protein CASSQERLVPNIQYF.

The V call is TRBV7-9, the J call TRBJ1-2; maybe TRBD1 (5 bases). The CDR3 contains 12 residues. Trimming took 5 bases from V and 9 from J, leaving 13 bases between them. The germline V gene encodes CDR1 SEHNR and CDR2 FQNEAQ (reference sequence). CDR3 in amino acids: CASSDSLSRYTF. CDR3 bases: TGTGCCAGCAGCGACAGCCTCTCTCGCTACACCTTC.

The chain combines TRBV9 with TRBJ1-1; D may be TRBD1 (6 bases). The length of the CDR3 is 15 residues. Deletions cut 4 bases from V and 0 bases from J, with 13 bases between. Germline lookup yields CDR1 SGDLS and CDR2 YYNGEE. The CDR3 nucleotides read TGTGCCAGCAGCCGGGGGGCAGCCATGAACACTGAAGCTTTCTTT. It codes for CASSRGAAMNTEAFF. Full variable domain (rest looked up from reference TRBV9 and TRBJ1-1): DSGVTQTPKHLITATGQRVTLRCSPRSGDLSVYWYQQSLDQGLQFLIQYYNGEERAKGNILERFSAQQFPDLHSELNLSSLELGDSALYFCASSRGAAMNTEAFFGQGTRLTVV.

The chain carries TRBV15 and TRBJ2-2; D ambiguous. The V end lost 1 base, the J end lost 6 bases, and 0 bases lay between the germline ends. The germline V gene has CDR1 LNHNV and CDR2 YYDKDF (reference sequence). The CDR3 contains 11 residues. CDR3 sequence reads: CATSRAGELFF. In DNA form, the CDR3 reads TGTGCCACCAGCAGAGCCGGGGAGCTGTTTTTT. The full variable domain, in which reference TRBV15 and TRBJ2-2 provide the parts outside the CDR3, is DAMVIQNPRYQVTQFGKPVTLSCSQTLNHNVMYWYQQKSSQAPKLLFHYYDKDFNNEADTPDNFQSRRPNTSFCFLDIRSPGLGDTAMYLCATSRAGELFFGEGSRLTVL.

J is TRBJ2-1 and V is TRBV18, with 9 bases that match TRBD2. Germline values: CDR1 KGHSH, CDR2 LQKENI. Trimming took 6 bases from V and 5 from J; bases not matched to a gene: 5. The CDR3 is 14 residues long. CDR3 region: CASSWIAGDNEQFF. CDR3 sequence (DNA): TGTGCCAGCTCCTGGATAGCGGGGGACAATGAGCAGTTCTTC.

The gene calls are TRBV5-1 and TRBJ1-1; 8 bases are shared with TRBD1. This CDR3 region has 15 residues. V was pared by 1 base and J by 2 bases, with 4 bases of the junction left unmatched. From germline, CDR1 is SGHRS and CDR2 YFSETQ. CDR3 protein: CASSLRTGSNTEAFF. The CDR3, as DNA: TGCGCCAGCAGCTTGCGGACAGGGTCCAACACTGAAGCTTTCTTT.

The V call is TRBV5-1, the J call TRBJ2-7; D not resolved. Per germline, CDR1 SGHRS and CDR2 YFSETQ. V gave up 2 bases and J gave up 6 bases, with 12 bases separating them. The CDR3 contains 13 residues. CDR3 sequence: CASSLEGPSEQYF. CDR3 bases: TGCGCCAGCAGCTTAGAAGGTCCGTCCGAGCAGTACTTC.

The chain combines TRBV6-5 with TRBJ2-5; D is possibly TRBD2 (6 bases). The CDR3 is 14 residues long. Germline CDR1 and CDR2: MNHEY and SVGAGI. The germline V and J ends were trimmed by 4 bases and 7 bases, with 16 bases remaining between them. The CDR3 region is CASSSWDSPGTQYF. The DNA for the CDR3 is TGTGCCAGCAGTTCTTGGGACTCCCCAGGGACCCAGTACTTC.

The chain recombines TRBV10-1 with TRBJ2-1; no firm D call. V lost 3 bases, J lost 7 bases, and 4 bases lay in between. Germline lookup yields CDR1 WNHNN and CDR2 SYGVQD (reference sequence). The CDR3 has 11 residues. In nucleotides, the CDR3 is TGCGCCAGCAGTGAAAGGAATGAGCAGTTCTTC. This gives the protein CASSERNEQFF.

This chain connects TRBV6-5 to TRBJ1-2; the D is unclear. Trimming took off 7 bases at V and 2 bases at J, with 11 bases between the two ends. CDR1 and CDR2 from the germline V gene are MNHEY and SVGAGI. The CDR3 loop spans 13 amino acids. CDR3 sequence reads: CASIGKTNYGYTF. CDR3 sequence (DNA): TGTGCCAGCATCGGGAAAACCAACTATGGCTACACCTTC.

V gene TRBV7-7 combines with J gene TRBJ2-3; TRBD2 aligns across 10 bases. The CDR3 runs to 15 residues. Germline loops: CDR1 SSHAT, CDR2 FNYEAQ (reference sequence). Trimming removed 5 bases from V and 1 base from J; junction bases left unmatched: 3. In DNA form, the CDR3 reads TGTGCCAGCAGCATTAGCGGGGGGCGCACAGATACGCAGTATTTT. It translates to CASSISGGRTDTQYF. The variable domain in full, completed from reference TRBV7-7 and TRBJ2-3, reads GAGVSQSPRYKVTKRGQDVTLRCDPISSHATLYWYQQALGQGPEFLTYFNYEAQPDKSGLPSDRFSAERPEGSISTLTIQRTEQRDSAMYRCASSISGGRTDTQYFGPGTRLTVL.

The V and J genes are TRBV6-4 and TRBJ2-7; no reliable D call. Trimming took 5 bases from V and 3 from J, leaving 14 bases between them. Germline V lookup: CDR1 MRHNA, CDR2 SNTAGT. This CDR3 spans 14 amino acids. The CDR3 here is CASSLNPGNYEQYF. The CDR3, as DNA: TGTGCCAGCAGTCTCAACCCGGGCAACTACGAGCAGTACTTC.

This clone was seen a single time. V and J are TRBV6-5 and TRBJ2-3; a possible D gene is TRBD1 (6 bases). In germline, CDR1 is MNHEY, CDR2 SVGAGI. The CDR3 runs 15 residues. V was shortened by 0 bases and J by 0 bases, with 7 bases between the two germline ends. The CDR3 sequence: CASSYSRGSTDTQYF. The CDR3, as DNA: TGTGCCAGCAGTTACTCGAGGGGGAGCACAGATACGCAGTATTTT.

This chain joins TRBV6-5 and TRBJ1-4; D uncertain. V lost 6 bases to trimming and J lost 8 bases, with 16 bases between them. Germline assignment: CDR1 MNHEY and CDR2 SVGAGI. The CDR3 is made up of 14 amino acids. The CDR3 coding sequence is TGTGCCAGCAGCCTAGTTGTCGGCCGCGAAAAACTGTTTTTT. Encoded protein: CASSLVVGREKLFF.

The CDR3 reads CAISRVQDNSPLHF. CDR3 sequence (DNA): TGTGCCATCAGTAGAGTTCAGGACAATTCACCCCTCCACTTT. The chain is built from TRBV10-3 and TRBJ1-6; D call uncertain. This CDR3 has 14 amino acids. Looked up from germline, CDR1 is ENHRY and CDR2 is SYGVKD. Deletions cut 5 bases from V and 7 bases from J, with 12 bases between.

The chain combines TRBV11-2 with TRBJ2-7; D is ambiguous. This CDR3 spans 14 amino acids. Trimming removed 3 bases at V and 1 base at J, with 10 bases between. The germline V gene encodes CDR1 SGHAT and CDR2 FQNNGV. In nucleotides, the CDR3 is TGTGCCAGCAGCTTGGGAAGACATTCCTACGAGCAGTACTTC. Translating it yields CASSLGRHSYEQYF.